These 8 T cell receptor beta chains originate from one sample sequenced in a study of shared clonotypes between healthy human individuals. The table came from immunoSEQ multiplex PCR; TCRdb's copy has only in-frame clones and leaves some out. The sample lists about 2 million clones; 90% to 95% were seen once. Sequencing was performed on naive CD4+ T cells sorted from blood. Subset denoted: CD45RA+ positively selected. The origin of the receptors is a man between 18 and 35 years old in good health.

This sequence joins TRBV6-6 and TRBJ2-7; 7 bases map to TRBD2. Looked up from germline, CDR1 is MNHNY and CDR2 is SVGAGI (reference sequence). The CDR3 is made up of 13 amino acids. With 7 bases clipped from V and 7 bases from J, the junction kept 10 bases outside the gene matches. CDR3 coding DNA: TGTGCCAGCAACGGGGGAGGGCCGGGGGAGCAGTACTTC. The encoded protein is CASNGGGPGEQYF.

The rearrangement uses TRBV28 and TRBJ2-1; 8 bases line up with TRBD1. The germline V gene has CDR1 MDHEN and CDR2 SYDVKM. J lost 6 bases, V lost 8 bases, and 9 bases had no gene match. The CDR3 is made up of 14 amino acids. CDR3 coding DNA: TGTGCCAGCTACGGACAGGGTCTCATCAATGAGCAGTTCTTC. It encodes CASYGQGLINEQFF.

V and J are TRBV6-5 and TRBJ1-2, with D possibly matching TRBD1 (6 bases). V was shortened by 4 bases and J by 7 bases, with 13 bases between the two germline ends. The CDR3 spans 13 residues. From germline, CDR1 is MNHEY and CDR2 SVGAGI. This CDR3 reads CASSSNRASGYTF. Written as DNA, the CDR3 is TGTGCCAGCAGTTCTAACAGGGCTAGTGGCTACACCTTC.

The V and J genes are TRBV2 and TRBJ2-3, with 11 bases matching TRBD2. This CDR3 spans 14 amino acids. The germline CDR1 and CDR2 sequences are SNHLY and FYNNEI. Germline trimming cut 4 bases from V and 4 bases from J; bases unmatched to any gene: 1. The CDR3 DNA sequence: TGTGCCAGCAGTGCTAGCGGGAGGTCAGATACGCAGTATTTT. Its protein product is CASSASGRSDTQYF. The whole variable domain, filled in from reference TRBV2 and TRBJ2-3, reads EPEVTQTPSHQVTQMGQEVILRCVPISNHLYFYWYRQILGQKVEFLVSFYNNEISEKSEIFDDQFSVERPDGSNFTLKIRSTKLEDSAMYFCASSASGRSDTQYFGPGTRLTVL.

This chain joins TRBV7-8 and TRBJ1-2; weak D call: TRBD1 (5 bases). The V end was cut by 0 bases, the J end by 8 bases, with 19 bases between. In germline, CDR1 is SGHVS, CDR2 FQNEAQ. The CDR3 contains 16 residues. The chain's CDR3 is CASSLALGAVGGGYTF. The DNA of the CDR3 is TGTGCCAGCAGCTTAGCCTTAGGGGCGGTCGGGGGAGGCTACACCTTC.

With regard to this clone: This sample includes further DNA sequences coding for the same CDR3. The chain links TRBV18 to TRBJ2-5; D gene uncertain. V gave up 2 bases and J gave up 1 base, with 5 bases separating them. The CDR3 has 13 residues. The germline gives CDR1 KGHSH, CDR2 LQKENI. The CDR3 DNA reads TGTGCCAGCTCACCAGGCATCCAAGAGACCCAGTACTTC. It translates to CASSPGIQETQYF.

The chain couples TRBV19 to TRBJ1-5; a possible D gene is TRBD1 (5 bases). Germline assignment: CDR1 LNHDA and CDR2 SQIVND (reference sequence). There are 14 residues in the CDR3. V was cut by 7 bases and J by 5 bases, with 15 bases left in between. Written as DNA, the CDR3 is TGTGCCAGTAAAGTAGGGGATAATCATCAGCCCCAGCATTTT. This codes for CASKVGDNHQPQHF.

A note on this clone: Other nucleotide sequences in the sample specify the same CDR3. For the CDR3, the DNA is TGTGCCATCAGTGAGGGAGAAAAACTGTTTTTT. It encodes CAISEGEKLFF. V usage is TRBV10-3 and J usage is TRBJ1-4; no clear D gene. Germline CDR1 reads ENHRY; CDR2 reads SYGVKD. The CDR3 loop spans 11 amino acids. The ends were cut back, 2 bases at V and 8 bases at J, with 3 bases in the middle.